This T cell receptor beta chain derives from a study of spatial heterogeneity in lung cancer. This CDR3 is built from 16 residues. The study tagged each TCR cDNA molecule with a unique molecular identifier. Via MiXCR, TCRdb re-called the 5' RACE reads, giving one row per CDR3 protein. The sample yields under 150,000 distinct CDR3 sequences, about 10% seen once. Time point of the sample: blood at routine non-recurrence follow-up after resection. Sequencing of whole RNA from tumor, nontumor lung or frozen PBMC involved no sorting. In its sample, this clonotype was seen a few times. The chain carries TRBV21-1 and TRBJ1-4; TRBD1, the table's D call, lacks a check against the DNA. TRBV21-1 is labeled a pseudogene. The TCR comes from a female donor with early-stage non-small cell lung cancer. The source material was PBMCs, sampled at follow-up. For the CDR3, the DNA is TGTGCCAGCAGCACATCTGACAGGAACAGGGATGAAAAACTGTTTTTT. It codes for CASSTSDRNRDEKLFF.